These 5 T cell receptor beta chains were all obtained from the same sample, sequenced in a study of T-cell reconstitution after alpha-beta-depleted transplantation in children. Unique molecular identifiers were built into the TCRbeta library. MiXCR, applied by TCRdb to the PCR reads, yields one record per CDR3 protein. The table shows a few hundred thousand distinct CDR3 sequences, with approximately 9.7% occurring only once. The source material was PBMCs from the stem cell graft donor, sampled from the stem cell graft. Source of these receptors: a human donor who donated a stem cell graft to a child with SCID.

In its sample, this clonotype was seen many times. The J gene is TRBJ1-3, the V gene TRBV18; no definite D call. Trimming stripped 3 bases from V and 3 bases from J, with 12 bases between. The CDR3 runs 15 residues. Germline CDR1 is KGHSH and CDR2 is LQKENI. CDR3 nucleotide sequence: TGTGCCAGCTCACCGGCAGGAAGAATTGGAAACACCATATATTTT. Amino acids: CASSPAGRIGNTIYF.

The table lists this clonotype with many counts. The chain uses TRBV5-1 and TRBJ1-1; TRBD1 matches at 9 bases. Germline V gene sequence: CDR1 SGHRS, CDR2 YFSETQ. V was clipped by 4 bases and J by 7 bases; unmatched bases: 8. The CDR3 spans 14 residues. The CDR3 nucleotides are TGCGCCAGCAGCGCGGGACAGGGATATAGTGAAGCTTTCTTT. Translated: CASSAGQGYSEAFF.

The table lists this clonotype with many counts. Here the CDR3 reads CSASNALDTQYF. In DNA form, the CDR3 reads TGCAGTGCTAGTAACGCTTTAGATACGCAGTATTTT. This chain connects TRBV20-1 to TRBJ2-3; D call uncertain. Germline CDR1 and CDR2: DFQATT and SNEGSKA (reference sequence). Trimming removed 3 bases from V and 5 bases from J, with 9 bases in between. The CDR3 totals 12 residues.

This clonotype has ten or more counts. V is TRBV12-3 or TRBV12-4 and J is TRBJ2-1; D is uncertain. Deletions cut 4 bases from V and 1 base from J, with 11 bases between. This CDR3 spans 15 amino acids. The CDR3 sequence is CASSSPTVSYNEQFF. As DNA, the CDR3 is TGTGCCAGCAGTTCACCGACGGTTTCCTACAATGAGCAGTTCTTC.

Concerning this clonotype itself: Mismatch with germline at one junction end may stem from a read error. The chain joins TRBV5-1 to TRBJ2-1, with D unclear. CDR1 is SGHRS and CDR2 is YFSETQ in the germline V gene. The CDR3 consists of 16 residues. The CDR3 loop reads CASTLDGGSSYNEQFF. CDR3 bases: TGCGCCAGCACCTTGGATGGTGGTAGCTCCTACAATGAGCAGTTCTTC.